One and the same sample provided the 14 T cell receptor beta chains below, sequenced in a study of T cells in localized non-small cell lung cancer. The assay was immunoSEQ multiplex PCR, and TCRdb's table has in-frame clones only and misses some. Of under 850 clones listed, just under 20% are singletons. Material: normal lung tissue next to the tumor, obtained before any cancer treatment. All receptors derive from a female donor older than 55 with stage II lung adenocarcinoma.

By share, this clone ranks as large. CDR3 sequence reads: CASTARTNTEAFF. CDR3 DNA: TGTGCCAGTACGGCACGAACGAACACTGAAGCTTTCTTT. The chain couples TRBV19 to TRBJ1-1; D ambiguous. The V gene's germline CDR1 is LNHDA and CDR2 SQIVND (reference sequence). The CDR3 spans 13 residues. The V and J ends lost 7 bases and 1 base respectively, with 10 bases between them.

This clone was recorded a few times. The rearrangement joins TRBV19 to TRBJ2-3; D remains unclear. The CDR3 runs to 12 residues. Germline-derived CDR1 and CDR2 are LNHDA and SQIVND (reference sequence). V shed 1 base and J shed 3 bases, with 2 bases lying between them. The CDR3 bases are TGTGCCAGTAGTATAGGTACAGATACGCAGTATTTT. Residues: CASSIGTDTQYF.

V and J are TRBV11-3 and TRBJ1-3, with D uncertain. The CDR3 runs to 14 residues. Germline V gene sequence: CDR1 SGHNT, CDR2 YENEEA. V lost 4 bases and J 0 bases, leaving 7 bases between the germline ends. The CDR3 reads CASSSSNSGNTIYF. Written as DNA, the CDR3 is TGTGCCAGCAGCTCCTCGAACTCTGGAAACACCATATATTTT. Full variable domain (remainder filled in from reference TRBV11-3 and TRBJ1-3): EAGVVQSPRYKIIEKKQPVAFWCNPISGHNTLYWYLQNLGQGPELLIRYENEEAVDDSQLPKDRFSAERLKGVDSTLKIQPAELGDSAVYLCASSSSNSGNTIYFGEGSWLTVV.

By share, this clone counts as medium-sized. This chain uses TRBV11-3 with TRBJ1-1; 7 bases are a match to TRBD1. Germline CDR1 is SGHNT and CDR2 is YENEEA. V was clipped by 5 bases and J by 4 bases; unmatched bases: 10. The CDR3 is made up of 15 amino acids. The chain's CDR3 is CASSPREGAGTEAFF. Here the CDR3 DNA reads TGTGCCAGCAGCCCTAGGGAGGGGGCGGGCACTGAAGCTTTCTTT. Drawing the rest from reference TRBV11-3 and TRBJ1-1, the complete variable domain is EAGVVQSPRYKIIEKKQPVAFWCNPISGHNTLYWYLQNLGQGPELLIRYENEEAVDDSQLPKDRFSAERLKGVDSTLKIQPAELGDSAVYLCASSPREGAGTEAFFGQGTRLTVV.

The sample holds a few counts of this clone. The rearrangement links TRBV28 to TRBJ2-3, with no clear D. Germline lookup yields CDR1 MDHEN and CDR2 SYDVKM. Trimming shortened V by 3 bases and J by 1 base, and 8 bases separated the two germline ends. The CDR3 loop spans 14 amino acids. CDR3 sequence reads: CASSFLSGTDTQYF. Written as DNA, the CDR3 is TGTGCCAGCAGTTTCTTATCCGGCACAGATACGCAGTATTTT.

The rearrangement uses TRBV1 and TRBJ2-1; the DNA was not used to check the table's D call, TRBD1. TRBV1 is assigned pseudogene status. There are 17 residues in the CDR3. CDR3 region: CASSQDSRQGAYNEQFF. CDR3 nucleotides: TGCGCCAGCAGCCAAGACTCGCGACAGGGAGCCTACAATGAGCAGTTCTTC.

This clone was seen a few times. The chain joins TRBV30 to TRBJ1-4; the D is unclear. V shed 0 bases and J shed 9 bases, with 11 bases lying between them. CDR1 and CDR2 from the germline V gene are GTSNPN and SVGIG (reference sequence). This CDR3 spans 13 amino acids. This CDR3 is CAWSVKMGQKLFF. The CDR3 coding sequence is TGTGCCTGGAGTGTAAAGATGGGTCAAAAACTGTTTTTT.

The J gene is TRBJ1-6, the V gene TRBV5-1, with 7 bases aligning to TRBD1. Germline loops: CDR1 SGHRS, CDR2 YFSETQ. V was pared by 8 bases and J by 7 bases, with 12 bases of the junction left unmatched. The CDR3 spans 15 residues. CDR3 region: CASTRGQDLNSPLHF. The DNA of the CDR3 is TGCGCCAGTACCCGAGGACAGGACTTGAATTCACCCCTCCACTTT.

This clone was found a few times. V and J are TRBV6-8 and TRBJ1-2, with 9 bases aligning to TRBD1. Germline CDR1 MNHGY, CDR2 SAAAGT. The J segment lost 10 bases and the V segment lost 5 bases, leaving 5 bases of the junction unmatched. The CDR3 has 12 residues. As DNA, the CDR3 is TGTGCCAGCAGTGGCAGACAGGGGGTCTACACCTTC. Translation: CASSGRQGVYTF.

The gene calls are TRBV29-1 and TRBJ2-6; D remains ambiguous. Germline CDR1 reads SQVTM; CDR2 reads ANQGSEA. The CDR3 is 13 amino acids. Trimming pared 6 bases from V and 1 base from J, leaving 7 bases between. CDR3 DNA: TGCAGCGTCCCAACTTCTGGGGCCAACGTCCTGACTTTC. It codes for CSVPTSGANVLTF.

V and J are TRBV6-8 and TRBJ2-1, with D perhaps TRBD1 or TRBD2 (5 bases each). V dropped 5 bases and J dropped 8 bases, with 19 bases sitting between them. This CDR3 is 15 amino acids long. Germline V lookup: CDR1 MNHGY, CDR2 SAAAGT. CDR3 sequence reads: CASSARDEGVYEQFF. CDR3 bases: TGTGCCAGCAGTGCCCGGGACGAGGGTGTCTATGAGCAGTTCTTC.

This chain connects TRBV12-5 to TRBJ2-3, with 14 bases lining up with TRBD2. The germline gives CDR1 LGHNT, CDR2 FRNRAP. The CDR3 length is 21 residues. Losses at the gene ends were 4 bases for V and 0 bases for J; bases not matched to a gene: 15. CDR3 in amino acids: CASGSSLISGTSGGSTDTQYF. In DNA form, the CDR3 reads TGTGCTAGTGGTTCCTCCTTAATTTCCGGGACTAGCGGGGGCAGCACAGATACGCAGTATTTT.

This clone was seen more than once but under ten times. The rearrangement links TRBV28 to TRBJ2-7, with 10 bases identical to TRBD2. Looked up from germline, CDR1 is MDHEN and CDR2 is SYDVKM. The CDR3 has 15 residues. With V trimmed by 6 bases and J by 2 bases, 7 bases remained unmatched. Here the CDR3 DNA reads TGTGCCAGCAGAGCCTTAGCGGGGGGAACCTACGAGCAGTACTTC. Its translation is CASRALAGGTYEQYF.

In its sample, this clone was seen a few times. The chain uses TRBV19 and TRBJ2-7; 11 bases line up with TRBD2. The CDR3 is 13 residues long. From germline, CDR1 is LNHDA and CDR2 SQIVND (reference sequence). V trimming: 7 bases; J trimming: 9 bases; junction bases outside the gene matches: 8. Written as DNA, the CDR3 is TGTGCCAGTATGGGGACTAGCGGATCGGGGCAGTACTTC. Translation: CASMGTSGSGQYF.